Reported below is one T cell receptor (beta chain). Its specificity is not known. The data stem from a study of CD8 T cells in Susac syndrome. Findings and limits, study-wide: It was acknowledged by the study that relatively few individuals were included in its TCR sequencing and HLA analysis.

From blood CD8+ and CD4+ T cells, the TCR beta chain was sequenced. TEMRA cells were FACS-enriched and CD8+ and CD4+ T cells negatively isolated. Random-hexamer reverse transcription was applied to 0.5 to 1 ug RNA. Multiplex immunoSEQ PCR targeted 54 Vbeta and 13 Jbeta TCR beta segments. TCRdb re-called the immunoSEQ multiplex PCR reads through MiXCR, storing one row per CDR3 protein. The table shows over 80,000 distinct CDR3 sequences, with over 80% occurring only once. Specimen: CD8+ T cells from PBMCs. This clonotype originated in a human donor in good health.

CDR3: CATSEGQETQYF. In nucleotides, the CDR3 is TGTGCCACCAGTGAAGGACAGGAGACCCAGTACTTC. The chain has TRBV24-1 and TRBJ2-5; a possible D gene is TRBD1 (6 bases). The V and J ends lost 4 bases and 5 bases respectively, with 7 bases between them. There are 12 residues in the CDR3. Per germline, CDR1 KGHDR and CDR2 SFDVKD.